This T cell receptor (beta chain) comes out of a study of blood T cell repertoires in COVID-19. On the study more broadly: Samples taken during acute and convalescent COVID-19 were collected in the United States, Italy and Spain. Sources were T cells, B-cell-depleted T cells, or PBMCs; the material itself was cDNA or gDNA.

Original analysis: Cell counts per sample came from amplifying reference gene primers. The table came from immunoSEQ multiplex PCR; TCRdb's copy has only in-frame clones and leaves some out. V and J calls and clone size are copied from that table; D and trimming were computed from the DNA. Of 70,000 to 95,000 clones detected, roughly 90% appear once; the ten largest clones hold about 2.5%. Germline CDR1 reads GTSNPN; CDR2 reads SVGIG (reference sequence). Trimming shortened V by 4 bases and J by 2 bases, and 12 bases separated the two germline ends. This CDR3 is built from 14 residues. This chain links TRBV30 with TRBJ2-1; TRBD2 might be the D (7 bases). This TCR was sampled from a man aged 45-65 years with COVID-19, enrolled during active disease. The sequencing sample was made of peripheral blood. The CDR3, as DNA: TGTGCCTGGACTGCGGGGGCGACCTACAATGAGCAGTTCTTC. Its protein product is CAWTAGATYNEQFF.